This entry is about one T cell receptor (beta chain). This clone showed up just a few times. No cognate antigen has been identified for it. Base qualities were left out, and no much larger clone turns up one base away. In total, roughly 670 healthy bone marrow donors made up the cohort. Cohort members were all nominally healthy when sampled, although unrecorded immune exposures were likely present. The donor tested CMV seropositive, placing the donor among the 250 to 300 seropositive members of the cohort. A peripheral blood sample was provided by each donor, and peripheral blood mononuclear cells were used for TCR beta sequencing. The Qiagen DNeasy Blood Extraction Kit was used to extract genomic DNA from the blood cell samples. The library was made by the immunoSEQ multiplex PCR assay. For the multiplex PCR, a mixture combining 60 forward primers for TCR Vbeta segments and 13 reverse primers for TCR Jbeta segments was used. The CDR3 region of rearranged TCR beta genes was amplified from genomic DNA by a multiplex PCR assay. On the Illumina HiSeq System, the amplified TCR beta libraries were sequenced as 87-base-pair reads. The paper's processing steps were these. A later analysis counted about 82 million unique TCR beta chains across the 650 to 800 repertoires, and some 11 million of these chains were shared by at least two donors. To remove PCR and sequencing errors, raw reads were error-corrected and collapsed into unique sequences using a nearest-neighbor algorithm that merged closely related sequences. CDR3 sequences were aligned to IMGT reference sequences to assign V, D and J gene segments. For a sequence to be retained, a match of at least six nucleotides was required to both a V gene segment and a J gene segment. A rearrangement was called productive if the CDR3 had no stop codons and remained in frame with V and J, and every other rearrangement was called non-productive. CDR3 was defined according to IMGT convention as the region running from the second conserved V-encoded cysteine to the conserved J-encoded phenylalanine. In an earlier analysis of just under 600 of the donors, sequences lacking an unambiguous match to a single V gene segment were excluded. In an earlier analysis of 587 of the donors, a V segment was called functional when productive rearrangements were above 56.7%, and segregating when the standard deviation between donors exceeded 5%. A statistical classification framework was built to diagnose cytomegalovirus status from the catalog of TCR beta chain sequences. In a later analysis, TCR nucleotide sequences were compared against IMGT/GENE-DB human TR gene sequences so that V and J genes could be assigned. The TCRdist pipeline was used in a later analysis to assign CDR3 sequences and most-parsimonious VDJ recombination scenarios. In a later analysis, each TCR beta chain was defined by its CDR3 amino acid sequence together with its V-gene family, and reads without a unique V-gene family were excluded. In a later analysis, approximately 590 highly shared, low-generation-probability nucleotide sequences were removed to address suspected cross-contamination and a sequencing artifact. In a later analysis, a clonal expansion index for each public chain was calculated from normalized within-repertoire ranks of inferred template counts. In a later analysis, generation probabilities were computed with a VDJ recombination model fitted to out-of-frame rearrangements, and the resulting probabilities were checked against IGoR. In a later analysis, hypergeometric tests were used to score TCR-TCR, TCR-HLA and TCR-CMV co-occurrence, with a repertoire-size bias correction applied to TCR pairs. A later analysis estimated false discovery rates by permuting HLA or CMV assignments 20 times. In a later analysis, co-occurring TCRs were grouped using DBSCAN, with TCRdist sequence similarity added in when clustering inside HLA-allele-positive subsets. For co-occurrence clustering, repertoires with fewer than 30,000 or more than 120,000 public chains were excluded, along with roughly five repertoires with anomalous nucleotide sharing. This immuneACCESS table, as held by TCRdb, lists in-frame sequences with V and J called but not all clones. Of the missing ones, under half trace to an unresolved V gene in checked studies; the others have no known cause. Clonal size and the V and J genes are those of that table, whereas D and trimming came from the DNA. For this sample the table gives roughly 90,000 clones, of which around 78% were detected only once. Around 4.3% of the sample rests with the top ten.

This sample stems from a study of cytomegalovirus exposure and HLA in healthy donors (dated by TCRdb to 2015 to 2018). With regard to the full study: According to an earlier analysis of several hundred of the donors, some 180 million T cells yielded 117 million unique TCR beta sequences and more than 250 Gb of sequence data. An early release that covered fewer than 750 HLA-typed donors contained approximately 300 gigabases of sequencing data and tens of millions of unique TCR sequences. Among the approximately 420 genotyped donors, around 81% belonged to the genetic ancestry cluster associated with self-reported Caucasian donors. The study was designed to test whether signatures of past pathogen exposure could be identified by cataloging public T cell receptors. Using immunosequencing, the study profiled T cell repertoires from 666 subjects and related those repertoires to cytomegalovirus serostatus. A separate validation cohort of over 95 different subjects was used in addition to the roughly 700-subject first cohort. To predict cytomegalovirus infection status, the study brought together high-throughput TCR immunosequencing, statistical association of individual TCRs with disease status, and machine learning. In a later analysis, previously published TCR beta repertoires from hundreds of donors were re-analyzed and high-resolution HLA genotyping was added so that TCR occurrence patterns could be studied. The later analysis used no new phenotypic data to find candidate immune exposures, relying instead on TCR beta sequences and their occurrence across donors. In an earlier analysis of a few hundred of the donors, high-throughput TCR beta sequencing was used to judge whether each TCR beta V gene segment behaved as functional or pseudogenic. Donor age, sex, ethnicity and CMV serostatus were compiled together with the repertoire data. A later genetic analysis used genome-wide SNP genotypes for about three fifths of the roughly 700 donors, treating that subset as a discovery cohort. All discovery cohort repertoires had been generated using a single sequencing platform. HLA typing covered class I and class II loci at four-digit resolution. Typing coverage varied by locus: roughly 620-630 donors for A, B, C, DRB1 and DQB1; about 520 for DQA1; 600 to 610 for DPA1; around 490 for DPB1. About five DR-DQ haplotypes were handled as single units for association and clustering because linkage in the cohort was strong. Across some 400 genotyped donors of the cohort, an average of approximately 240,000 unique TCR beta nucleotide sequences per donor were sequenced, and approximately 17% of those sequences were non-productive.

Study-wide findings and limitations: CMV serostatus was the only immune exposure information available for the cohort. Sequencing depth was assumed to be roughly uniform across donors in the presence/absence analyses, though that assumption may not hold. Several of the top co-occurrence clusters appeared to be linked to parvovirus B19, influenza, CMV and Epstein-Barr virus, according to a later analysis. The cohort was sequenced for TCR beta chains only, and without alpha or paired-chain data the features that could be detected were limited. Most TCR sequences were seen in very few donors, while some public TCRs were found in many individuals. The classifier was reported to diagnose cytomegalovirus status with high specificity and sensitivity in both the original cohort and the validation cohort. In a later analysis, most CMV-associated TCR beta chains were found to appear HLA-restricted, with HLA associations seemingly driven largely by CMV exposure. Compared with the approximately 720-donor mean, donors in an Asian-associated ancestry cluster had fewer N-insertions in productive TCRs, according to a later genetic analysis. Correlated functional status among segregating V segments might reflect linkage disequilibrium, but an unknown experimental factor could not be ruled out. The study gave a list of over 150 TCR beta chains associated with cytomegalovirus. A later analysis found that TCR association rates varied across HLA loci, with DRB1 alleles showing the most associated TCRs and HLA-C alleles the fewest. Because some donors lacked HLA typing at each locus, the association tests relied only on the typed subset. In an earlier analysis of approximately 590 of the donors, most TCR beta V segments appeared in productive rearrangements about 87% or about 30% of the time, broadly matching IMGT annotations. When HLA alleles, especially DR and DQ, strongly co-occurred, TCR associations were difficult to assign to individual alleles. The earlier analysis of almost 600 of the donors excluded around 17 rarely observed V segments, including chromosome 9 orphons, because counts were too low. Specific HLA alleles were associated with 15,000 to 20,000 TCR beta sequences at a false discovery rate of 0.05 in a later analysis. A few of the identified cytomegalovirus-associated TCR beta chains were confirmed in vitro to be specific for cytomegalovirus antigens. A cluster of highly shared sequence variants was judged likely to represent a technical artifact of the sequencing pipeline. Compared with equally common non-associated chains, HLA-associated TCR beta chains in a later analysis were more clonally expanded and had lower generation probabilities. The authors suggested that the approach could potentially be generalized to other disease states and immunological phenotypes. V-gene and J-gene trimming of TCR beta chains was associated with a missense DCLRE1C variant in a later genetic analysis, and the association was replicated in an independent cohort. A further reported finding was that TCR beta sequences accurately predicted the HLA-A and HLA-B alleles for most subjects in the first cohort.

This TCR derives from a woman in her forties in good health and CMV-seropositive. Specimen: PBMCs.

This receptor carries the CDR3 CAWRTGSGANVLTF. The nucleotides are TGTGCCTGGCGAACAGGGTCTGGGGCCAACGTCCTGACTTTC. The receptor chain draws on TRBV30 and TRBJ2-6; 6 matching bases give a weak D call of TRBD1. The germline V gene (reference sequence) supplies CDR1 GTSNPN and CDR2 SVGIG. V sheds 5 bases and J sheds 1 base, leaving 9 bases between their ends. The CDR3 covers 14 residues, taking in both the cysteine and the phenylalanine. Only the CDR3 region is kept as DNA, spanning 42 bases read in frame from base 1. Beyond the CDR3, the reference TRBV30 and TRBJ2-6 genes provide the residues; the full variable domain reads: SQTIHQWPATLVQPVGSPLSLECTVEGTSNPNLYWYRQAAGRGLQLLFYSVGIGQISSEVPQNLSASRPQDRQFILSSKKLLLSDSGFYLCAWRTGSGANVLTFGAGSRLTVL.